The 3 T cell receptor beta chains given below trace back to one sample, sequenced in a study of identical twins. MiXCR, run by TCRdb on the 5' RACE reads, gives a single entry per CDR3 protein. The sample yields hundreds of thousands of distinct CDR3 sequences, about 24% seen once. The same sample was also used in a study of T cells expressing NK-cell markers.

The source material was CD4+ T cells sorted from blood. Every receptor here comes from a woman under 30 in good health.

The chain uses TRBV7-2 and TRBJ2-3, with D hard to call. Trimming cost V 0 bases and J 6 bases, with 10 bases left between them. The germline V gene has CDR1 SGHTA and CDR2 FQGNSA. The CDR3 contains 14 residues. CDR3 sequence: CASSLAVYRDTQYF. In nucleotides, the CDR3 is TGTGCCAGCAGCTTAGCTGTCTACCGGGATACGCAGTATTTT. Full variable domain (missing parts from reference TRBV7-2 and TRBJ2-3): GAGVSQSPSNKVTEKGKDVELRCDPISGHTALYWYRQSLGQGLEFLIYFQGNSAPDKSGLPSDRFSAERTGGSVSTLTIQRTQQEDSAVYLCASSLAVYRDTQYFGPGTRLTVL.

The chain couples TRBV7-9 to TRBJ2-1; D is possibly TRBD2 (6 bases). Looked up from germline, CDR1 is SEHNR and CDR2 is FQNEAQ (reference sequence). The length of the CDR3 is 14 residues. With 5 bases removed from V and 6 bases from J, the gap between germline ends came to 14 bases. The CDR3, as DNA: TGTGCCAGCAGCAGGGACTCCCGGGGCAATGAGCAGTTCTTC. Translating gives CASSRDSRGNEQFF.

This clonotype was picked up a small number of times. The CDR3 loop reads CSFLRNTEAFF. The CDR3 region has the DNA TGCAGCTTCCTCCGTAACACTGAAGCTTTCTTT. The chain is built from TRBV29-1 and TRBJ1-1, with D hard to call. CDR3 length: 11 residues. Germline-derived CDR1 and CDR2 are SQVTM and ANQGSEA. Trimming took off 8 bases at V and 2 bases at J, with 9 bases between the two ends.